A single sample gave rise to the 22 T cell receptor beta chains below, sequenced in a study of blood T cell repertoires in COVID-19. Some clones are missing from TCRdb's copy, which holds only in-frame ones; the method was immunoSEQ multiplex PCR. The sample includes about 80,000 clones, approximately 82% of them seen just once. Sequencing was carried out using peripheral blood. The origin of the receptors is a woman aged 70-85 years with acute or convalescent COVID-19.

This rearrangement joins TRBV27 to TRBJ1-2, with TRBD1 identical over 8 bases. Trimming cost V 4 bases and J 2 bases; bases outside gene matches: 9. CDR1 is MNHEY, CDR2 SMNVEV, per germline (reference sequence). This CDR3 contains 16 residues. In DNA, the CDR3 is TGTGCCAGCAGTTCTAGGGCAGGGGGCGAAAACTATGGCTACACCTTC. Protein sequence: CASSSRAGGENYGYTF.

This chain links TRBV24-1 with TRBJ2-5; 9 bases match TRBD2. Germline V gene lookup returns CDR1 KGHDR and CDR2 SFDVKD. The CDR3 consists of 16 residues. With 1 base clipped from V and 3 bases from J, the junction kept 5 bases outside the gene matches. The CDR3 loop reads CATSDFGSGSEETQYF. CDR3 coding DNA: TGTGCCACCAGTGATTTTGGTAGCGGGAGCGAAGAGACCCAGTACTTC.

This chain uses TRBV5-6 with TRBJ1-5; no definite D call. The V gene's germline CDR1 is SGHDT and CDR2 YYEEEE. CDR3 size: 13 residues. V lost 7 bases and J 7 bases, leaving 15 bases between the germline ends. CDR3 sequence: CASPTGFGQPQHF. CDR3 nucleotides: TGTGCCAGCCCGACGGGGTTTGGACAGCCCCAGCATTTT.

The chain has TRBV14 and TRBJ2-5; a weak D match, TRBD2 (6 bases). Trimming cost V 3 bases and J 2 bases, with 10 bases left between them. The CDR3 consists of 14 residues. CDR1 is SGHDN, CDR2 FVKESK, per germline. The CDR3 sequence is CASSHLGTQETQYF. The CDR3 DNA follows: TGTGCCAGCAGCCATTTAGGGACTCAAGAGACCCAGTACTTC.

The CDR3 here is CASNPQGARAGNTIYF. CDR3 coding DNA: TGTGCCAGCAATCCACAGGGGGCGCGGGCTGGAAACACCATATATTTT. V usage is TRBV2 and J usage is TRBJ1-3; 9 nucleotides match TRBD1. The CDR3 is 16 amino acids. Losses at the gene ends were 7 bases for V and 2 bases for J; bases not matched to a gene: 9. The germline gives CDR1 SNHLY, CDR2 FYNNEI.

The rearrangement uses TRBV2 and TRBJ1-1; D not resolved. Between the trimmed V and J ends, which lost 2 bases and 4 bases, there was a span of 11 bases. CDR1 and CDR2 from the germline V gene are SNHLY and FYNNEI. CDR3 length: 14 residues. The CDR3 protein is CASSERGSPTEAFF. CDR3 nucleotide sequence: TGTGCCAGCAGTGAAAGAGGGTCTCCCACTGAAGCTTTCTTT.

The chain is built from TRBV2 and TRBJ2-4; 7 bases agree with TRBD2. CDR3 length: 17 residues. V was pared by 4 bases and J by 2 bases, with 11 bases of the junction left unmatched. Germline-derived CDR1 and CDR2 are SNHLY and FYNNEI. The CDR3 DNA reads as TGTGCCAGCAGTGCCGTTCGGCGGGAGTTTTCCAAAAACATTCAGTACTTC. This gives the protein CASSAVRREFSKNIQYF. Full variable domain (missing parts from reference TRBV2 and TRBJ2-4): EPEVTQTPSHQVTQMGQEVILRCVPISNHLYFYWYRQILGQKVEFLVSFYNNEISEKSEIFDDQFSVERPDGSNFTLKIRSTKLEDSAMYFCASSAVRREFSKNIQYFGAGTRLSVL.

The chain uses TRBV5-4 and TRBJ2-5; D is possibly TRBD1 (6 bases). The V end lost 4 bases, the J end lost 1 base, and 8 bases lay between the germline ends. Looked up from germline, CDR1 is SGHNT and CDR2 is YYREEE (reference sequence). The CDR3 extends over 13 amino acids. This chain's CDR3 is CASSTDSQETQYF. The CDR3 DNA follows: TGTGCCAGCAGCACGGACAGCCAAGAGACCCAGTACTTC.

J is TRBJ2-1 and V is TRBV5-1; TRBD2 aligns across 16 bases. The CDR3 sequence is 22 residues long. Germline-derived CDR1 and CDR2 are SGHRS and YFSETQ. V shed 4 bases, J shed 7 bases, and the junction held 23 bases outside the gene matches. The CDR3 nucleotides are TGCGCCAGCAGCACGGGACTAGCGGGAGGGTCCCCCGGTGGTGCTACTGGGAATGAGCAGTTCTTC. Its protein is CASSTGLAGGSPGGATGNEQFF.

This rearrangement joins TRBV27 to TRBJ2-7, with TRBD1 identical over 8 bases. J gave up 3 bases and V 3 bases, and 10 bases lay outside the gene matches. The CDR3 covers 16 residues. In germline, CDR1 is MNHEY, CDR2 SMNVEV (reference sequence). Here the CDR3 reads CASSLDFGQGNYEQYF. Written as DNA, the CDR3 is TGTGCCAGCAGTTTGGACTTCGGACAGGGTAACTACGAGCAGTACTTC.

This sequence joins TRBV12-3 or TRBV12-4 and TRBJ2-2; D remains unclear. Trimming stripped 3 bases from V and 7 bases from J, with 6 bases between. The CDR3 contains 12 residues. The CDR3, as DNA: TGTGCCAGCAGTTTTGGGCGCGGGGAGCTGTTTTTT. This sequence encodes CASSFGRGELFF.

The V and J genes are TRBV7-3 and TRBJ2-1; 11 bases fit TRBD2. CDR1 and CDR2 (germline): SGHTA, FQGTGA. The CDR3 extends over 16 amino acids. V shed 5 bases, J shed 5 bases, and the junction held 8 bases outside the gene matches. The DNA of the CDR3 is TGTGCCAGCAGCGTATCCGGGACTAGCGGCCACAATGAGCAGTTCTTC. Translation: CASSVSGTSGHNEQFF.

This clone was seen more than once but under ten times. The chain employs TRBV29-1 and TRBJ2-6; D is unresolved. The CDR3 loop spans 14 amino acids. The V gene's germline CDR1 is SQVTM and CDR2 ANQGSEA. Trimming took 4 bases from V and 0 from J, leaving 7 bases between them. CDR3 DNA sequence: TGCAGCGTTGGCCAGTACTCTGGGGCCAACGTCCTGACTTTC. It specifies CSVGQYSGANVLTF.

The chain combines TRBV7-3 with TRBJ2-2, with TRBD2 matching 11 bases. The CDR3 has 19 residues. The ends lost 0 bases at V and 5 bases at J; junction bases unmatched: 11. Germline CDR1 is SGHTA and CDR2 is FQGTGA. CDR3 sequence (DNA): TGTGCCAGCAGCTTAACGTTGGGGCTAGCGGGAGGTTCAACCGGGGAGCTGTTTTTT. It yields the protein CASSLTLGLAGGSTGELFF.

Only a few counts were recorded for this clone. Here the CDR3 reads CASSGDLAVGGTGELFF. The CDR3 region has the DNA TGCGCCAGCAGTGGCGACCTAGCGGTTGGTGGCACCGGGGAGCTGTTTTTT. This sequence joins TRBV10-1 and TRBJ2-2; 7 nucleotides match TRBD2. Germline V gene data show CDR1 as WNHNN and CDR2 as SYGVQD (reference sequence). This CDR3 is 17 amino acids long. V was pared by 4 bases and J by 4 bases, with 12 bases of the junction left unmatched.

This clone was seen more than once but under ten times. This chain joins TRBV5-1 and TRBJ2-7; 11 nucleotides align to TRBD2. Germline V gene sequence: CDR1 SGHRS, CDR2 YFSETQ. CDR3 size: 15 residues. The V gene end was trimmed by 2 bases and the J gene end by 5 bases; junction bases not matched to a gene: 6. The CDR3 region has the DNA TGCGCCAGCAGCTTCCCACTAGCGGGAGCGGACGAGCAGTACTTC. This sequence encodes CASSFPLAGADEQYF.

The J gene is TRBJ1-6, the V gene TRBV2; D is possibly TRBD1 (6 bases). CDR1 and CDR2 (germline): SNHLY, FYNNEI. V was cut by 6 bases and J by 6 bases, with 12 bases left in between. This CDR3 region has 14 residues. The CDR3 coding sequence is TGTGCCAGCAGCAAACAGGGATCTAATTCACCCCTCCACTTT. It encodes CASSKQGSNSPLHF. Together with reference TRBV2 and TRBJ1-6, the CDR3 gives the full variable domain: EPEVTQTPSHQVTQMGQEVILRCVPISNHLYFYWYRQILGQKVEFLVSFYNNEISEKSEIFDDQFSVERPDGSNFTLKIRSTKLEDSAMYFCASSKQGSNSPLHFGNGTRLTVT.

The chain carries TRBV20-1 and TRBJ2-5; D might be TRBD1 (5 bases). The CDR3 runs 12 residues. The V end was cut by 3 bases, the J end by 5 bases, with 10 bases between. CDR1 is DFQATT, CDR2 SNEGSKA, per germline (reference sequence). Written as DNA, the CDR3 is TGCAGTGCTAGTCAGGGAAGCGAGACCCAGTACTTC. This gives the protein CSASQGSETQYF.

The chain recombines TRBV3-1 (or the pseudogene TRBV3-2) with TRBJ2-2, with TRBD1 matching 8 bases. Trimming removed 1 base from V and 7 bases from J; junction bases left unmatched: 5. Germline assignment: CDR1 LGHDT and CDR2 YNNKEL (reference sequence). The CDR3 covers 15 residues. In DNA, the CDR3 is TGTGCCAGCAGCCAAGTCAACAGGGGGTTCGGGGAGCTGTTTTTT. Amino acid sequence: CASSQVNRGFGELFF.

V is TRBV2 and J is TRBJ2-6, with unresolved D. The CDR3 length is 14 residues. The germline V gene has CDR1 SNHLY and CDR2 FYNNEI. V was shortened by 3 bases and J by 0 bases, with 3 bases between the two germline ends. CDR3 bases: TGTGCCAGCAGTGACTACTCTGGGGCCAACGTCCTGACTTTC. Its translation: CASSDYSGANVLTF. Full variable domain (missing parts from reference TRBV2 and TRBJ2-6): EPEVTQTPSHQVTQMGQEVILRCVPISNHLYFYWYRQILGQKVEFLVSFYNNEISEKSEIFDDQFSVERPDGSNFTLKIRSTKLEDSAMYFCASSDYSGANVLTFGAGSRLTVL.

This rearrangement joins TRBV19 to TRBJ1-4; TRBD1 might be the D (5 bases). The CDR3 is 16 amino acids. The germline V gene has CDR1 LNHDA and CDR2 SQIVND (reference sequence). Between the trimmed V and J ends, which lost 8 bases and 0 bases, there was a span of 16 bases. The DNA for the CDR3 is TGTGCCAGTGGGGGGGGAACTCTTGCAACTAATGAAAAACTGTTTTTT. Translation gives CASGGGTLATNEKLFF.

V gene TRBV28 combines with J gene TRBJ1-4, with D perhaps TRBD1 (5 bases). Germline loops: CDR1 MDHEN, CDR2 SYDVKM. The CDR3 has 14 residues. Trimming removed 6 bases from V and 0 bases from J, with 8 bases in between. The CDR3 bases are TGTGCCAGCAGCCCACAGGCAACTAATGAAAAACTGTTTTTT. Amino acid sequence: CASSPQATNEKLFF.